These T cell receptor beta chains were read from a single sample in a study of metastatic and nonmetastatic thyroid tumors. TCRdb re-called the PCR reads with MiXCR. The sample gives about 35,000 clones, roughly 15% of which show up once; 5% to 8% is in the top ten. The material sequenced was blood. The receptors were gathered from a male donor with papillary thyroid cancer or a benign thyroid nodule (not recorded which). Some clones in this sample may be carry-over from other donors' samples. Each CDR3 is given with its conserved first and last residue. The D gene is left open where the match is weak. Rows may omit the clone size; those that give it use once, few, many or a size class.

>TRBJ1-6|TRBV7-3|many|TRBD1
CASSIGQDNSPLHF
TGTGCCAGCAGCATAGGACAGGATAATTCACCCCTCCACTTT
>TRBJ1-2|TRBV5-1|.|TRBD1
CASSFSTGEYTF
TGCGCCAGCAGCTTTTCGACAGGGGAATACACCTTC
>TRBJ1-2|TRBV7-9|.|TRBD1
CASSLRTGPNYGYTF
TGTGCCAGCAGTCTCCGGACAGGGCCCAACTATGGCTACACCTTC
>TRBJ2-2|TRBV29-1|many|.
CSVEVSPRVLFF
TGCAGCGTTGAAGTGTCCCCCCGGGTGCTGTTTTTT
>TRBJ1-5|TRBV5-5|many|.
CASSLRGWWENSNQPQHF
TGTGCCAGCAGCTTGAGAGGGTGGTGGGAGAATAGCAATCAGCCCCAGCATTTT
>TRBJ2-7|TRBV28|medium-sized|TRBD2
CASSLGTSEQYF
TGTGCCAGCAGCCTAGGGACTAGCGAGCAGTACTTC
>TRBJ1-1|TRBV6-2/TRBV6-3|few|.
CASSFLYTTEAFF
TGTGCCAGCAGTTTTCTGTATACGACTGAAGCTTTCTTT
>TRBJ2-3|TRBV5-1|.|.
CASSLVVLAAFTDTQYF
TGCGCCAGCAGCTTGGTGGTACTAGCTGCTTTCACAGATACGCAGTATTTT
>TRBJ2-3|TRBV27|few|TRBD1
CASIRQGSTYTQYF
TGTGCCAGCATCCGACAGGGGTCGACATATACGCAGTATTTT
>TRBJ2-3|TRBV3-1|many|TRBD2
CASSPPRGGGGGTDTQYF
TGTGCCAGCAGCCCCCCCCGGGGGGGGGGCGGTGGGACAGATACGCAGTATTTT
>TRBJ2-3|TRBV5-1|many|.
CASSSSDSTDTQYF
TGCGCCAGCAGCAGTTCGGATAGCACAGATACGCAGTATTTT
>TRBJ2-1|TRBV20-1|.|TRBD2
CSLEGSSGDRRNEQFF
TGCAGTCTCGAGGGGTCTAGCGGGGATCGCCGAAATGAGCAGTTCTTC
>TRBJ2-2|TRBV6-4|many|.
CASSDQPYTGELFF
TGTGCCAGCAGTGACCAGCCATACACCGGGGAGCTGTTTTTT
>TRBJ2-5|TRBV12-3/TRBV12-4|many|.
CASSFHFRGDQETQYF
TGTGCCAGCAGTTTTCACTTCCGAGGGGACCAAGAGACCCAGTACTTC
>TRBJ2-7|TRBV15|few|TRBD2
CATSRGTSGGLYEQYF
TGTGCCACCAGCAGAGGGACTAGCGGGGGCCTCTACGAGCAGTACTTC
>TRBJ2-5|TRBV20-1|many|.
CSASPGGTVGKTQYF
TGCAGTGCTAGTCCCGGGGGTACAGTAGGAAAGACCCAGTACTTC
>TRBJ2-3|TRBV20-1|many|TRBD2
CSARDPGSGGGLRDTQYF
TGCAGTGCTAGAGACCCGGGTAGCGGGGGGGGACTTCGGGATACGCAGTATTTT
>TRBJ1-4|TRBV27|many|.
CASRTGAATNEKLFF
TGTGCCAGCAGGACCGGTGCCGCAACTAATGAAAAACTGTTTTTT
>TRBJ2-7|TRBV5-1|few|TRBD2
CASSPGSSGSGGYEQYF
TGCGCCAGCAGCCCCGGGAGTAGCGGGAGTGGAGGTTACGAGCAGTACTTC
>TRBJ2-7|TRBV5-6|many|.
CASSYGGGDEQYF
TGTGCCAGCAGCTACGGTGGGGGCGACGAGCAGTACTTC
>TRBJ1-2|TRBV19|many|TRBD1
CASSSNRGLEGYTF
TGTGCCAGTAGTTCGAACAGGGGGCTGGAGGGCTACACCTTC
>TRBJ2-3|TRBV20-1|few|TRBD1
CSASANPGQGRDTQYF
TGCAGTGCTAGCGCCAATCCGGGACAGGGCCGCGATACGCAGTATTTT
>TRBJ2-3|TRBV20-1|many|.
CSAMTASDTQYF
TGCAGTGCAATGACAGCGTCAGATACGCAGTATTTT
>TRBJ2-7|TRBV27|many|.
CASSDGGPYEQYF
TGTGCCAGCAGTGATGGAGGGCCCTACGAGCAGTACTTC
>TRBJ1-3|TRBV7-3|many|.
CASSANGGTGNTIYF
TGTGCCAGCAGCGCTAATGGGGGGACTGGAAACACCATATATTTT
>TRBJ2-7|TRBV15|few|.
CATSRSGNRYEQYF
TGTGCCACCAGCCGCAGTGGAAACCGCTACGAGCAGTACTTC
>TRBJ1-1|TRBV14|many|.
CASSQDWGEAFF
TGTGCCAGCAGCCAAGATTGGGGTGAAGCTTTCTTT
>TRBJ2-1|TRBV6-1|.|.
CATIAVSGYNKQFF
TGTGCCACGATAGCGGTATCCGGCTACAATAAGCAGTTCTTC
>TRBJ1-2|TRBV5-1|many|.
CASSPTDYGYTF
TGCGCCAGCAGCCCGACAGATTATGGCTACACCTTC
>TRBJ1-5|TRBV19|many|.
CASNSGWKQPQHF
TGTGCCAGTAACTCAGGCTGGAAACAGCCCCAGCATTTT
>TRBJ2-7|TRBV20-1|many|.
CSASGTNPYEQYF
TGCAGTGCTTCCGGGACAAATCCCTACGAGCAGTACTTC
>TRBJ2-7|TRBV10-3|many|.
CAISEDRSVVNEQYF
TGTGCCATCAGTGAAGATAGGAGCGTGGTAAACGAGCAGTACTTC
>TRBJ2-2|TRBV4-2|.|TRBD1
CASSQPGQGVVDTGELFF
TGTGCCAGCAGCCAACCGGGACAGGGGGTTGTAGACACCGGGGAGCTGTTTTTT
>TRBJ2-5|TRBV12-3/TRBV12-4|many|.
CASSSGPRDAGSETQYF
TGTGCCAGCAGTTCCGGTCCTAGAGATGCAGGGTCGGAGACCCAGTACTTC
>TRBJ2-3|TRBV7-3|many|TRBD2
CASSLTPERERKDTQYF
TGTGCCAGCAGCTTAACGCCAGAGCGGGAGAGAAAAGATACGCAGTATTTT
>TRBJ1-2|TRBV19|many|.
CASSPGTRLVGYTF
TGTGCCAGTAGTCCCGGGACAAGGCTTGTTGGCTACACCTTC
>TRBJ2-5|TRBV12-3/TRBV12-4|many|.
CASSLPTTQETQYF
TGTGCCAGCAGTTTACCCACGACACAAGAGACCCAGTACTTC
>TRBJ2-3|TRBV11-2|.|TRBD2
CASSPGTSGWGRADTQYF
TGTGCCAGCAGCCCGGGGACTAGCGGGTGGGGGAGGGCAGATACGCAGTATTTT
>TRBJ2-5|TRBV2|many|.
CASSEAGSRKETQYF
TGTGCCAGCAGTGAAGCGGGCTCCCGAAAAGAGACCCAGTACTTC
>TRBJ1-4|TRBV30|many|TRBD1
CAWSRTGIEKLFF
TGTGCCTGGAGTAGGACAGGGATTGAAAAACTGTTTTTT
>TRBJ2-1|TRBV5-1|many|.
CASSLYDNEQFF
TGCGCCAGCAGCTTGTATGACAATGAGCAGTTCTTC
>TRBJ2-1|TRBV19|.|.
CASSIDLGRGNEQFF
TGTGCCAGTAGTATAGATCTGGGACGGGGCAATGAGCAGTTCTTC